This T cell receptor (beta chain) was sequenced in a study of T cells in localized non-small cell lung cancer. Assay: immunoSEQ multiplex PCR; the TCRdb copy retains only in-frame clones and omits some. This table holds around 2,300 clones, roughly 25% found once. The CDR3 has 13 amino acids. CDR1 and CDR2 from the germline V gene are LNHDA and SQIVND (reference sequence). The V end was cut by 6 bases, the J end by 6 bases, with 12 bases between. The sequenced sample was lung tumor tissue, obtained before any cancer treatment. The receptor was isolated from a man between 40 and 75 years old with stage III lung adenocarcinoma. The chain couples TRBV19 to TRBJ2-1; TRBD2 is a possible D gene (5 bases). The CDR3 is CASRPKAGNEQFF. The CDR3 nucleotides are TGTGCCAGTAGACCGAAGGCGGGCAATGAGCAGTTCTTC.